What follows describes a single TCR beta chain. The antigen remains unidentified. J lost 6 bases, V lost 6 bases, and 4 bases had no gene match. The CDR3 totals 13 residues. The V gene's germline CDR1 is SGHTA and CDR2 FQGTGA. The sample belongs to a study of response to subunit inactivated influenza vaccine. A single record per CDR3 protein comes from TCRdb applying MiXCR to the RT-PCR reads. The sample includes roughly 760,000 distinct CDR3 sequences, roughly 20% of them seen just once. The study, taken as a whole, reports: The authors suggested that few new T cells are recruited per seasonal influenza vaccination.

This chain connects TRBV7-3 to TRBJ2-1; 8 nucleotides agree with TRBD1. The starting material was PBMCs from blood, obtained roughly 5 days after vaccination. The TCR originated in a man aged 50 or older who received an inactivated influenza vaccine. As DNA, the CDR3 is TGTGCCAGCAGGGACAGGGTGAGCAATGAGCAGTTCTTC. Protein: CASRDRVSNEQFF. The whole variable domain, remainder taken from reference TRBV7-3 and TRBJ2-1, is GAGVSQTPSNKVTEKGKYVELRCDPISGHTALYWYRQSLGQGPEFLIYFQGTGAADDSGLPNDRFFAVRPEGSVSTLKIQRTERGDSAVYLCASRDRVSNEQFFGPGTRLTVL.